This entry lists 20 T cell receptor beta chains sequenced from one sample in a study of T cells in Graves' hyperthyroidism and ophthalmopathy. Researchers took RNA transcripts and amplified the TCR beta CDR3 regions from them. The HTBI primer set drove a first-round RT-PCR of the TCR CDR3. TCRdb used MiXCR to reprocess the multiplex PCR reads, holding one entry per CDR3 protein. The sample contains about 540,000 distinct CDR3 sequences, 46% of which appear only once. Material for sequencing was peripheral blood or thyroid tissue (not recorded which). Receptors originate from a woman under 30 with Graves' hyperthyroidism.

There are many counts of this clonotype. This sequence joins TRBV2 and TRBJ2-2; D is perhaps TRBD1 (7 bases). The CDR3 has 11 amino acids. CDR1 is SNHLY and CDR2 is FYNNEI in the germline V gene. V was trimmed by 8 bases and J by 13 bases, leaving 14 bases between them. The CDR3 spells CASGGGLGLFF. In nucleotides, the CDR3 is TGTGCCAGCGGAGGGGGCCTCGGGCTGTTTTTT.

This clonotype was seen at least ten times. This chain uses TRBV7-8 with TRBJ2-7; D may correspond to TRBD1 or TRBD2 (5 bases each). Germline assignment: CDR1 SGHVS and CDR2 FQNEAQ. V was cut by 6 bases and J by 2 bases, with 14 bases left in between. The CDR3 has 14 residues. The CDR3 DNA sequence: TGTGCCAGCAGTTGGACGGGACGGACCTACGAGCAGTACTTC. The encoded protein is CASSWTGRTYEQYF. The complete variable domain, with remaining parts taken from reference TRBV7-8 and TRBJ2-7, reads GAGVSQSPRYKVAKRGQDVALRCDPISGHVSLFWYQQALGQGPEFLTYFQNEAQLDKSGLPSDRFFAERPEGSVSTLKIQRTQQEDSAVYLCASSWTGRTYEQYFGPGTRLTVT.

This clonotype was recorded many times. The chain is built from TRBV29-1 and TRBJ1-2; 9 bases agree with TRBD1. Per the germline V gene, CDR1 is SQVTM and CDR2 is ANQGSEA. The CDR3 is 13 residues long. V trimming: 6 bases; J trimming: 3 bases; junction bases outside the gene matches: 5. The CDR3 reads CSVETGGHYGYTF. The DNA of the CDR3 is TGCAGCGTCGAGACAGGGGGTCACTATGGCTACACCTTC.

This clonotype appeared a few times. The genes are TRBV9 and TRBJ1-2, with a weak D call TRBD1 (5 bases). Trimming took 0 bases from V and 2 from J, leaving 8 bases between them. Germline V gene lookup returns CDR1 SGDLS and CDR2 YYNGEE. This CDR3 has 14 amino acids. CDR3 loop: CASSVGWGNYGYTF. The CDR3 DNA is TGTGCCAGCAGCGTAGGGTGGGGGAACTATGGCTACACCTTC.

This clonotype showed up many times. The rearrangement uses TRBV12-3 or TRBV12-4 and TRBJ1-2; no firm D call. The CDR3 consists of 12 residues. Trimming stripped 2 bases from V and 2 bases from J, with 3 bases between. The CDR3 nucleotides read TGTGCCAGCAGTTTACAAAACTATGGCTACACCTTC. This encodes CASSLQNYGYTF.

V is TRBV7-2 and J is TRBJ2-7; 8 bases line up with TRBD2. The CDR3 runs to 15 residues. CDR1 is SGHTA, CDR2 FQGNSA, per germline. The J segment lost 2 bases and the V segment lost 5 bases, leaving 8 bases of the junction unmatched. CDR3 nucleotides: TGTGCCAGCAGCCCGCTGGCGGGAGGTACCTACGAGCAGTACTTC. Residues: CASSPLAGGTYEQYF.

A remark on this clonotype: Because the CDR3 is missing its conserved closing phenylalanine or tryptophan, this is likely a read error. The DNA is left out, because the CDR3 cannot be placed on it with certainty; the CDR3 is given as TCRdb lists it. The V and J genes are TRBV10-3 and TRBJ1-3. The germline gives CDR1 ENHRY, CDR2 SYGVKD. The CDR3 is 8 amino acids long, termini counted. The CDR3 sequence is CAISESNA.

This clonotype was picked up a small number of times. The J gene is TRBJ1-1, the V gene TRBV7-9, with 9 bases matching TRBD1. Per germline, CDR1 SEHNR and CDR2 FQNEAQ (reference sequence). V shed 7 bases, J shed 3 bases, and the junction held 6 bases outside the gene matches. There are 14 residues in the CDR3. The CDR3 DNA reads TGTGCCAGCACGCTGGGACAGGGAGACACTGAAGCTTTCTTT. Its protein product is CASTLGQGDTEAFF.

A remark on this clonotype: Being one base from a much bigger clone, this may be a read error. CDR3 sequence (DNA): TGTGCCGGCAGCCCGGGACAGGGAATTTCACCCCTCCACTTT. It translates to CAGSPGQGISPLHF. J is TRBJ1-6 and V is TRBV7-2, with 9 bases lining up with TRBD1. The CDR3 runs to 14 residues. The V gene's germline CDR1 is SGHTA and CDR2 FQGNSA.

In the case of this clonotype: This may arise from a read error, as a much more abundant clone is one base away. This CDR3 fails to terminate in the conserved phenylalanine or tryptophan, so it likely reflects a read error. The gene calls are TRBV6-1 and TRBJ2-5; no definite D call. CDR3 length: 11 amino acids. The germline V gene has CDR1 MNHNS and CDR2 SASEGT. Trimming stripped 6 bases from V and 7 bases from J, with 9 bases between. Here the CDR3 DNA reads TGTGCCAGCAGCCCTGGATTGACCCAGTACTCC. It specifies CASSPGLTQYS.

This chain joins TRBV20-1 and TRBJ1-5; a weak D match, TRBD1 (5 bases). CDR1 and CDR2 (germline): DFQATT, SNEGSKA (reference sequence). V lost 3 bases, J lost 6 bases, and 12 bases lay in between. The CDR3 runs 13 residues. The CDR3, as DNA: TGCAGTGCTAGCCCGGGGGTTGTTCAGCCCCAGCATTTT. It yields the protein CSASPGVVQPQHF.

On this clonotype itself: Since a much larger clone is just one base distant, this may be a read error. Without the conserved terminal phenylalanine or tryptophan, this CDR3 likely stems from a read error. This chain joins TRBV7-2 and TRBJ2-5; 10 bases agree with TRBD2. The CDR3 has 17 residues. Trimming took 1 base from V and 3 from J; bases not matched to a gene: 8. CDR1 is SGHTA and CDR2 is FQGNSA in the germline V gene. The CDR3 sequence: CASSLGLGLAGEETQYL. In DNA form, the CDR3 reads TGTGCCAGCAGCTTAGGACTAGGGCTAGCGGGAGAAGAGACCCAGTACCTC.

The chain recombines TRBV2 with TRBJ2-5; D gene ambiguous. Trimming left V 6 bases short and J 2 bases short, with 13 bases between. Per germline, CDR1 SNHLY and CDR2 FYNNEI. The CDR3 length is 14 residues. In DNA form, the CDR3 reads TGTGCCAGCAGGTCGCCCGGATTTCAAGAGACCCAGTACTTC. Its translation: CASRSPGFQETQYF.

The chain combines TRBV2 with TRBJ2-5; the D is unclear. Germline V gene lookup returns CDR1 SNHLY and CDR2 FYNNEI. There are 13 residues in the CDR3. Trimming took off 6 bases at V and 5 bases at J, with 13 bases between the two ends. CDR3 sequence (DNA): TGTGCCAGCAGAACGAATCAAGGGGAGACCCAGTACTTC. Its protein product is CASRTNQGETQYF.

Only one count was recorded for this clonotype. With a much larger clone just one base away, this may be a read error. The genes are TRBV7-3 and TRBJ1-4; D perhaps matches TRBD1 (6 bases). The CDR3 length is 14 residues. Germline CDR1 SGHTA, CDR2 FQGTGA. Trimming cost V 5 bases and J 5 bases, with 12 bases left between them. The CDR3 protein is CASSIRTDNEKLFF. In DNA, the CDR3 is TGTGCCAGCAGCATTAGGACAGACAATGAAAAACTGTTTTTT.

The chain joins TRBV5-1 to TRBJ2-1; 8 nucleotides align to TRBD1. CDR3 length equals 14 residues. Germline V CDR1 and CDR2: SGHRS, YFSETQ. The trim removed 4 bases at V and 4 bases at J, leaving 4 bases unmatched. The CDR3 DNA reads as TGCGCCAGCAGCCCCTGGACAGGGTACAATGAGCAGTTCTTC. It codes for CASSPWTGYNEQFF.

The chain couples TRBV12-3 or TRBV12-4 to TRBJ2-2; possibly TRBD2 for D (6 bases). V was cut by 3 bases and J by 1 base, with 9 bases left in between. There are 15 residues in the CDR3. As DNA, the CDR3 is TGTGCCAGCAGTTTTTTTAGCGGGAACACCGGGGAGCTGTTTTTT. It yields the protein CASSFFSGNTGELFF.

Remarks on this clonotype: At one boundary the junction diverges from the germline segment, which might be a read error. This chain links TRBV6-5 with TRBJ2-7; D may be TRBD2 (5 bases). This CDR3 is built from 15 residues. Germline V gene lookup returns CDR1 MNHEY and CDR2 SVGAGI. The CDR3 loop reads CAISSSGYEPYEQYF. The CDR3 DNA sequence: TGTGCCATCAGTTCCTCGGGGTATGAGCCCTACGAGCAGTACTTC.

The CDR3 sequence: CASSSQGSHQPQHF. The DNA for the CDR3 is TGTGCCAGCAGTTCCCAGGGAAGTCATCAGCCCCAGCATTTT. The chain is built from TRBV2 and TRBJ1-5; the D gene is possibly TRBD1 (5 bases). The CDR3 loop spans 14 amino acids. CDR1 is SNHLY, CDR2 FYNNEI, per germline. V lost 5 bases to trimming and J lost 5 bases, with 13 bases between them.

This chain joins TRBV7-2 and TRBJ1-2, with 11 bases fitting TRBD1. Germline trimming cut 5 bases from V and 6 bases from J; bases unmatched to any gene: 17. The CDR3 runs to 18 residues. Per germline, CDR1 SGHTA and CDR2 FQGNSA. The CDR3 bases are TGTGCCAGCAGCCGAGTGTGGTTGGGACAGGGGGTTTCTGATGGCTACACCTTC. Translated: CASSRVWLGQGVSDGYTF.